A single sample gave rise to the 18 T cell receptor beta chains below, sequenced in a study of T cells in women clearing cervical HPV infection (dated by TCRdb to 2016 to 2018). The method was the immunoSEQ multiplex PCR assay. Not all clones reach the TCRdb copy of this immuneACCESS table, which keeps in-frame sequences only. Checked studies attribute under half of the gap to unresolved V genes and leave the rest unexplained. The sample table includes some 26,000 clones. The top ten constitute roughly 4% of the sample. The sample consisted of blood buffy coat. These receptors came from a woman between 18 and 69 years old with a cervical HPV16 infection that either progressed to CIN3+ or cleared (not recorded which).

Regarding this clone: The read halts 3 residues ahead of the CDR3 end, with the missing end drawn from the germline J gene. This rearrangement joins TRBV7-2 to TRBJ1-2; unclear D gene. The CDR3 has 15 amino acids. Per the germline V gene, CDR1 is SGHTA and CDR2 is FQGNSA. The CDR3 protein is CASSPLAGNTDTYTF. CDR3 DNA, as far as it was read: TGTGCCAGCAGCCCCCTAGCGGGGAACACAGATACC. Filled out from reference TRBV7-2 and TRBJ1-2, the complete variable domain reads GAGVSQSPSNKVTEKGKDVELRCDPISGHTALYWYRQSLGQGLEFLIYFQGNSAPDKSGLPSDRFSAERTGGSVSTLTIQRTQQEDSAVYLCASSPLAGNTDTYTFGSGTRLTVV.

Points on this clone: The missing CDR3 end, 3 residues past where the read stops, is filled in from the germline J gene. V and J are TRBV18 and TRBJ2-1, with TRBD1 matching 10 bases. This CDR3 contains 14 residues. V lost 4 bases, J lost 9 bases, and 6 bases stayed unmatched. The germline CDR1 and CDR2 sequences are KGHSH and LQKENI. The CDR3 loop is CASSLGTGAVEQFF. The CDR3 DNA, read in part, is TGTGCCAGCTCACTCGGGACAGGGGCCGTTGAG.

As concerns this clone: Read sequence stops 3 residues before the CDR3 end, and the germline J gene provides the missing end. This sequence joins TRBV27 and TRBJ2-7, with D tentatively TRBD1 (6 bases). Germline values: CDR1 MNHEY, CDR2 SMNVEV (reference sequence). V was clipped by 4 bases and J by 1 base, with 8 bases between them. The CDR3 extends over 13 amino acids. The sequenced part of the CDR3 DNA is TGTGCCAGCAGTTCCACAGGGTCCTACGAG. Translation: CASSSTGSYE. The complete CDR3 reads CASSSTGSYEQYF.

To note about this clone: With the read ending 3 residues before the CDR3 end, the germline J gene is used to fill in that end. The rearrangement uses TRBV19 and TRBJ1-2; TRBD1 aligns across 9 bases. The germline V gene encodes CDR1 LNHDA and CDR2 SQIVND (reference sequence). With 7 bases clipped from V and 2 bases from J, the junction kept 11 bases outside the gene matches. CDR3 size: 16 residues. The sequenced CDR3 bases are TGTGCCAGTACGAGTCGGCGACAGGGGGGGAACTATGGC. Translation gives CASTSRRQGGNYG. The entire CDR3 protein is CASTSRRQGGNYGYTF.

Incomplete CDR3 DNA: TGTGCCAGCAGTTACGGGACACACTACAATGAG. Protein: CASSYGTHYNE. The whole CDR3 sequence reads CASSYGTHYNEQFF. This chain joins TRBV7-9 and TRBJ2-1, with D possibly TRBD1 on 6 matching bases. Read sequence stops 3 residues before the CDR3 end, and the germline J gene provides the missing end. This CDR3 has 14 residues. The V end lost 6 bases, the J end lost 3 bases, and 12 bases lay between the germline ends. Germline V gene sequence: CDR1 SEHNR, CDR2 FQNEAQ (reference sequence).

With regard to this clone: The read gets to within 3 residues of the CDR3 end, and the germline J gene fills in the rest. The chain combines TRBV5-4 with TRBJ2-1; 11 positions agree with TRBD2. V lost 6 bases and J lost 7; bases outside the gene matches: 12. The CDR3 totals 16 residues. Germline loops: CDR1 SGHNT, CDR2 YYREEE (reference sequence). The CDR3 loop is CASTSSWASGGNEQFF. CDR3 DNA, as far as it was read: TGTGCCAGCACCTCCTCGTGGGCTAGCGGGGGGAATGAG.

About this clone: The CDR3 extends 3 residues past the end of the read, so its final part is completed from the germline J gene. The V gene is TRBV20-1, the J gene TRBJ1-6; 9 nucleotides line up with TRBD1. The CDR3 is made up of 15 amino acids. After removal of 6 bases from V and 7 bases from J, the junction contained 10 bases not matched to a gene. Germline values: CDR1 DFQATT, CDR2 SNEGSKA (reference sequence). The CDR3 here is CSATGTGRGNSPLHF. The CDR3 bases that were read are TGCAGTGCAACCGGGACAGGGAGGGGGAATTCACCC.

On this clone: Read sequence stops 3 residues before the CDR3 end, and the germline J gene provides the missing end. The V call is TRBV6-1, the J call TRBJ2-3, with TRBD2 matching 7 bases. Trimming at V came to 4 bases and at J to 2 bases, leaving 6 bases not matched to a gene. This CDR3 region has 15 residues. Looked up from germline, CDR1 is MNHNS and CDR2 is SASEGT. Incomplete CDR3 DNA: TGTGCCAGCAGTGTAACTAGCGAGAACACAGATACG. Protein product: CASSVTSENTDT. The entire CDR3 protein reads CASSVTSENTDTQYF.

With regard to this clone: The DNA ends 3 residues before the CDR3 does, and the rest of the CDR3 is filled in from the germline J gene. The rearrangement joins TRBV4-1 to TRBJ1-5, with D perhaps matching TRBD1 (5 bases). Germline V CDR1 and CDR2: MGHRA, YSYEKL. Trimming pared 2 bases from V and 7 bases from J, leaving 12 bases between. The CDR3 is 14 residues long. CDR3 sequence reads: CASSQKTAGQPQHF. Partial CDR3 DNA: TGCGCCAGCAGCCAAAAGACAGCCGGCCAGCCC.

Concerning this clone itself: The observed sequence ends 3 residues before the CDR3 terminus, with the missing tail filled in from the germline J gene. This sequence joins TRBV7-2 and TRBJ1-6; TRBD1 matches at 10 bases. The V gene's germline CDR1 is SGHTA and CDR2 FQGNSA. The CDR3 covers 14 residues. The CDR3 DNA, read in part, is TGTGCCAGCAGCTCCGGGACAGGGGAGCTGCCC. Residues: CASSSGTGELP. The whole CDR3 protein reads CASSSGTGELPLHF.

Regarding this clone: The CDR3 end is not reached by the read, which stops 3 residues before it; the germline J gene fills it in. The chain is built from TRBV20-1 and TRBJ1-2, with TRBD1 as a possible D gene (5 bases). Germline V lookup: CDR1 DFQATT, CDR2 SNEGSKA (reference sequence). Trimming took 5 bases from V and 2 from J, leaving 12 bases between them. The CDR3 is 13 amino acids. CDR3 DNA (partial): TGCAGTGCTCACATACAGGAGAACTATGGC. Translation: CSAHIQENYG. The complete CDR3 protein is CSAHIQENYGYTF.

About this clone itself: The read comes to an end 3 residues before the CDR3 does, leaving the germline J gene to fill in the end. The chain has TRBV7-9 and TRBJ1-2, with 7 bases lining up with TRBD1. The ends lost 1 base at V and 4 bases at J; junction bases unmatched: 0. The CDR3 loop spans 13 amino acids. CDR1 and CDR2 from the germline V gene are SEHNR and FQNEAQ (reference sequence). The CDR3 loop is CASSLDRGYGYTF. The part of the CDR3 DNA that was read is TGTGCCAGCAGCTTAGACAGGGGCTATGGC.

CDR3 in amino acids: CASSRTGGGNQPQHF. The CDR3 bases that were read are TGTGCCAGCAGCCGGACAGGGGGGGGCAATCAGCCC. The chain employs TRBV11-2 and TRBJ1-5, with TRBD1 matching 10 bases. The read ends 3 residues before the CDR3 terminus; that terminus is restored from the germline J gene. CDR1 is SGHAT and CDR2 is FQNNGV in the germline V gene. V dropped 5 bases and J dropped 2; count of bases not matched to a gene: 3. The CDR3 runs to 15 residues.

A note on this clone: The read comes to an end 3 residues before the CDR3 does, leaving the germline J gene to fill in the end. The chain joins TRBV18 to TRBJ2-3, with 9 bases matching TRBD2. The CDR3 totals 13 residues. Germline V gene data show CDR1 as KGHSH and CDR2 as LQKENI. Germline trimming cut 3 bases from V and 6 bases from J; bases unmatched to any gene: 1. The part of the CDR3 DNA that was read is TGTGCCAGCTCACCTAGCGGGGGCGATACG. Protein product: CASSPSGGDT. The whole CDR3 sequence is CASSPSGGDTQYF.

On this clone: The read ends 3 residues before the CDR3 terminus; that terminus is restored from the germline J gene. The chain links TRBV7-2 to TRBJ1-2; D is possibly TRBD1 (5 bases). CDR3 size: 15 residues. Germline CDR1 reads SGHTA; CDR2 reads FQGNSA. The CDR3 DNA, read in part, is TGTGCCAGCAGCCGGACCAAGGGGTTGGCCTACGAC. This encodes CASSRTKGLAYD. The entire CDR3 reads CASSRTKGLAYDYTF.

About this clone: Read data end 3 residues before the CDR3 end; the end is taken from the germline J gene. The J gene is TRBJ2-3, the V gene TRBV20-1; tentative D call: TRBD2 (5 bases). This CDR3 is 15 amino acids long. Germline CDR1 DFQATT, CDR2 SNEGSKA (reference sequence). The V end lost 2 bases, the J end lost 1 base, and 13 bases lay between the germline ends. CDR3 residues: CSARHSAGGTDTQYF. CDR3 DNA, as far as it was read: TGCAGTGCTAGACACTCTGCCGGGGGCACAGATACG.

For this clone: Sequencing ends 3 residues short of the CDR3 end; the germline J gene provides the rest. The chain joins TRBV20-1 to TRBJ2-7; 8 bases line up with TRBD1. The germline V gene has CDR1 DFQATT and CDR2 SNEGSKA (reference sequence). The CDR3 is 11 amino acids. V trimming: 5 bases; J trimming: 6 bases; junction bases outside the gene matches: 3. CDR3 DNA (partial): TGCAGTGCTTCAACAGGGGGCGAG. Translated, it gives CSASTGGE. The full-length CDR3 reads as CSASTGGEQYF.

In the case of this clone: The observed sequence ends 3 residues before the CDR3 terminus, with the missing tail filled in from the germline J gene. The J gene is TRBJ1-1, the V gene TRBV30; no clear D gene. Germline V lookup: CDR1 GTSNPN, CDR2 SVGIG (reference sequence). This CDR3 is 13 amino acids long. Incomplete CDR3 DNA: TGTGCCTGGAGTCGTAGCGGCCAAGAGACC. Its protein is CAWSRSGQET. The complete CDR3 reads CAWSRSGQETAFF.